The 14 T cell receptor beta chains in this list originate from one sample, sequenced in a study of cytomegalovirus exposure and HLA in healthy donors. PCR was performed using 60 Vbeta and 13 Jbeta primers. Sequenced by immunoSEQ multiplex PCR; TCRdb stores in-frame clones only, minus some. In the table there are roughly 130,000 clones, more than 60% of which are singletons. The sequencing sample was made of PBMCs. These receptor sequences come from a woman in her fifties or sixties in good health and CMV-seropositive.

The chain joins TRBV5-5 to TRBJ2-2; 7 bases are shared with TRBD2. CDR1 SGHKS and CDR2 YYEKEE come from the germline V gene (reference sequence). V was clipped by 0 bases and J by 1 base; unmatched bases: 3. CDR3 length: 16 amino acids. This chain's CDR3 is CASSLEAGVNTGELFF. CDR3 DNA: TGTGCCAGCAGCTTGGAGGCGGGGGTGAACACCGGGGAGCTGTTTTTT. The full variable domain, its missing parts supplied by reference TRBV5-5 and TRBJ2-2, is DAGVTQSPTHLIKTRGQQVTLRCSPISGHKSVSWYQQVLGQGPQFIFQYYEKEERGRGNFPDRFSARQFPNYSSELNVNALLLGDSALYLCASSLEAGVNTGELFFGEGSRLTVL.

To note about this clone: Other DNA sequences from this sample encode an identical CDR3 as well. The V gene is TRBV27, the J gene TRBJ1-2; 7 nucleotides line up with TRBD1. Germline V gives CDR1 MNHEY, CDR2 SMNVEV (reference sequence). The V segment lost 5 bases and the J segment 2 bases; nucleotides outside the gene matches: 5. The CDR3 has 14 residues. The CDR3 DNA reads TGTGCCAGCAGTCGCACAGGGGCCAACTATGGCTACACCTTC. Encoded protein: CASSRTGANYGYTF.

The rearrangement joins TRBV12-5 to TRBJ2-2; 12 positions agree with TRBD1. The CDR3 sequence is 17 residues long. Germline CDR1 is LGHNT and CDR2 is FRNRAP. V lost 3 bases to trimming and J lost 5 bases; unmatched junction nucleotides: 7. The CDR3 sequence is CASGFWGQGATTGELFF. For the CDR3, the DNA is TGTGCTAGTGGTTTTTGGGGACAGGGGGCGACGACCGGGGAGCTGTTTTTT.

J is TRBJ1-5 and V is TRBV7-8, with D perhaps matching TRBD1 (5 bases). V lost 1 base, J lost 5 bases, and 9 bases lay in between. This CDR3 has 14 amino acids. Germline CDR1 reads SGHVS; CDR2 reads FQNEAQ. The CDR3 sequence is CASSLGQRDQPQHF. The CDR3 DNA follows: TGTGCCAGCAGCTTAGGACAGCGAGATCAGCCCCAGCATTTT.

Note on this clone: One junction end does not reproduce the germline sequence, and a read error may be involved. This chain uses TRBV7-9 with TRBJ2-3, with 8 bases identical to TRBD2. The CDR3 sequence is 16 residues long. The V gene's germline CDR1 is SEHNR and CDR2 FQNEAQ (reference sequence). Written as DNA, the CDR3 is TGTGCCAGCAGCCTCCTGGACAGCGGGGGCACGGATACGCAGTATTTT. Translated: CASSLLDSGGTDTQYF.

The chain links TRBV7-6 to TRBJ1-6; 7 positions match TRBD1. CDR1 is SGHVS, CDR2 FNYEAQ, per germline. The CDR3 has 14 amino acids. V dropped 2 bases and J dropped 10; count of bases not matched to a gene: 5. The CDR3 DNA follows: TGTGCCAGCAGCTTATCCGGGACAGACTCACCCCTCCACTTT. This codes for CASSLSGTDSPLHF.

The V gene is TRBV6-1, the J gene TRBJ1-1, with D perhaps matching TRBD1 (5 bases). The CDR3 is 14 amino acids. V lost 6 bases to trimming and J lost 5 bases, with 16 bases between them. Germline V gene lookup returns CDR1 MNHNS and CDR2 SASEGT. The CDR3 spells CASRESGGKTEAFF. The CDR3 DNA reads TGTGCCAGCAGGGAGTCGGGGGGGAAGACTGAAGCTTTCTTT.

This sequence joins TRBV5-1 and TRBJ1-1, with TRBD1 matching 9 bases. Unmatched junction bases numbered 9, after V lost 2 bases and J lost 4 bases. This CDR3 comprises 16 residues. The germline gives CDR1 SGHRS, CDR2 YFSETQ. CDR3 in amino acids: CASSFSSGQGGTEAFF. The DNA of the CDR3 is TGCGCCAGCAGCTTCTCTTCGGGACAGGGCGGCACTGAAGCTTTCTTT. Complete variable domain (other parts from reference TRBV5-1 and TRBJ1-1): KAGVTQTPRYLIKTRGQQVTLSCSPISGHRSVSWYQQTPGQGLQFLFEYFSETQRNKGNFPGRFSGRQFSNSRSEMNVSTLELGDSALYLCASSFSSGQGGTEAFFGQGTRLTVV.

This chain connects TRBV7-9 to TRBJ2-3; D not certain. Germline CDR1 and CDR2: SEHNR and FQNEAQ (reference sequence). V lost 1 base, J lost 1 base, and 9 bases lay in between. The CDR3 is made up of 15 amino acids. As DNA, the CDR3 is TGTGCCAGCAGCTTAGGAAGCGCCGGCACAGATACGCAGTATTTT. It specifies CASSLGSAGTDTQYF.

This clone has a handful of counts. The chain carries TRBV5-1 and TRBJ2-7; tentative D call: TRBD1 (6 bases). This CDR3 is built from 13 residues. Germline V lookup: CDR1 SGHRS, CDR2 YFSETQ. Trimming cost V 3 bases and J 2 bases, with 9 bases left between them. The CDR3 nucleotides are TGCGCCAGCAGCTACGACAGGACCTACGAGCAGTACTTC. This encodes CASSYDRTYEQYF.

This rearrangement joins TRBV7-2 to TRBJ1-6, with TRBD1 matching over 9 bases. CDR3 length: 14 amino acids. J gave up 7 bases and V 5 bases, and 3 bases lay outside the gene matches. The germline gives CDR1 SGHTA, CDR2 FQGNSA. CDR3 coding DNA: TGTGCCAGCAGCAGGGACAGGGACAATTCACCCCTCCACTTT. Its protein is CASSRDRDNSPLHF.

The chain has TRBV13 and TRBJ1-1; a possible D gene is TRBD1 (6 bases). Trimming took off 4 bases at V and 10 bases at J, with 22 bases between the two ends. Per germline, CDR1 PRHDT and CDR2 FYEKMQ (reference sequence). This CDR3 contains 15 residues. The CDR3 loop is CASSSSGTRMSSAFF. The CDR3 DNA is TGTGCCAGCAGCTCATCCGGGACAAGGATGTCATCAGCTTTCTTT.

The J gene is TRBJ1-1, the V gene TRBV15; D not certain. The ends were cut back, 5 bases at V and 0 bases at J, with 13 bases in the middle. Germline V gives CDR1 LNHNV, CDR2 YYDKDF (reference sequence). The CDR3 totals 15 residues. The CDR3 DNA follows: TGTGCCACCAGCCCCCGATCGGGTGTGAACACTGAAGCTTTCTTT. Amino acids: CATSPRSGVNTEAFF.

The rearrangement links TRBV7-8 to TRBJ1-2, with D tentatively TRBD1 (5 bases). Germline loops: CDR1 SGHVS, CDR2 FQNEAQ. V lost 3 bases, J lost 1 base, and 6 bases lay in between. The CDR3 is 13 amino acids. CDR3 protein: CASSLTDNYGYTF. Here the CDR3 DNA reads TGTGCCAGCAGCTTGACAGATAACTATGGCTACACCTTC.